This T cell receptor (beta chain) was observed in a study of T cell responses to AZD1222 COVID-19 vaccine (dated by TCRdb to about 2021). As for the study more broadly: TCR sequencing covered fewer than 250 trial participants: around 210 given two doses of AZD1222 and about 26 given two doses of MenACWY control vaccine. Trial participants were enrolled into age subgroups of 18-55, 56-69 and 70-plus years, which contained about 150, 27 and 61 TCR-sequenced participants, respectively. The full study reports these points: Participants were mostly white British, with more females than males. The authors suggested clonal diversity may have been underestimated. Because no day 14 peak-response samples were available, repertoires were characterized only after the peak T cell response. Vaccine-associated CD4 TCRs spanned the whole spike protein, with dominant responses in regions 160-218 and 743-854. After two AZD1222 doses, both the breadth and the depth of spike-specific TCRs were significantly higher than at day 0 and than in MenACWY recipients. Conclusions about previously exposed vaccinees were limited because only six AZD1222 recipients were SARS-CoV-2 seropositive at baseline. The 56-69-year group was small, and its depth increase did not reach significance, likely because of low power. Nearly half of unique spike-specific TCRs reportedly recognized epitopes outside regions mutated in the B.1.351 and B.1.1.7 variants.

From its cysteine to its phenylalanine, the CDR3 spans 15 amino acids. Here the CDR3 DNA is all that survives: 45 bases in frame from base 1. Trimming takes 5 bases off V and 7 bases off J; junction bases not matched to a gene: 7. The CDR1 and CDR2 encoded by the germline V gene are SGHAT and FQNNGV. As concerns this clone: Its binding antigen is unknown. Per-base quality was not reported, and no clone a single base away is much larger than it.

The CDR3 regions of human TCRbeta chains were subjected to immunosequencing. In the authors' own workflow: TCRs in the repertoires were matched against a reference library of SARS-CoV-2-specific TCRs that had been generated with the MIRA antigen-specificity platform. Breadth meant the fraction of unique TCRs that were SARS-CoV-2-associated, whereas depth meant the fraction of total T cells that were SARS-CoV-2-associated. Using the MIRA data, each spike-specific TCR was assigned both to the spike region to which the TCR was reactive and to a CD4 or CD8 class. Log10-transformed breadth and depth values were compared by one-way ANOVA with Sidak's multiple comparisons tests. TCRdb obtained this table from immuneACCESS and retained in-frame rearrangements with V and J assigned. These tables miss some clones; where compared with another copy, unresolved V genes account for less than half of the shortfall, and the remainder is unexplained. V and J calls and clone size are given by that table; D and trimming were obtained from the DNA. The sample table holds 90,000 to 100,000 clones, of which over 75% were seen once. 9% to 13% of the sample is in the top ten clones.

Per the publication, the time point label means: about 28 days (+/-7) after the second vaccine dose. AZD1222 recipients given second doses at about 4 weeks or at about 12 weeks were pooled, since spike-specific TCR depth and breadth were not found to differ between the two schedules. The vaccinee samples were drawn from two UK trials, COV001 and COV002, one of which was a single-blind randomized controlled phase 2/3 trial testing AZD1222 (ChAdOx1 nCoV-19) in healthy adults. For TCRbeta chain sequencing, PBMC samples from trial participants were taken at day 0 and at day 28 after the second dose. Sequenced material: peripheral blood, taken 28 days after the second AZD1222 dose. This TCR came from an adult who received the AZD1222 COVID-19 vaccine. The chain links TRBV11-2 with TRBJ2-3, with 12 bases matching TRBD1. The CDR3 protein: CASSPGTGGGYTQYF. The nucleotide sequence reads TGTGCCAGCAGCCCCGGGACAGGGGGCGGATATACGCAGTATTTT.